One sample yielded the 19 T cell receptor beta chains listed below, sequenced in a study of blood T cell repertoires in COVID-19. The method was immunoSEQ multiplex PCR; TCRdb's version includes in-frame clones alone and lacks a portion of them. Among 120,000 to 150,000 clones, approximately 83% were seen once, and the ten largest hold 6.5% to 9.5%. The material sequenced was peripheral blood. The receptors were gathered from a woman aged 60-70 years with COVID-19, enrolled during active disease.

The V gene is TRBV7-9, the J gene TRBJ2-5, with 10 bases lining up with TRBD2. The CDR3 runs to 16 residues. Germline V gene lookup returns CDR1 SEHNR and CDR2 FQNEAQ (reference sequence). V lost 0 bases and J lost 5; bases outside the gene matches: 6. The CDR3 nucleotides are TGTGCCAGCAGCTTAGCTAAGCGGGGGGGCCGGGAGACCCAGTACTTC. Amino acid sequence: CASSLAKRGGRETQYF. Complete variable domain (other parts from reference TRBV7-9 and TRBJ2-5): DTGVSQNPRHKITKRGQNVTFRCDPISEHNRLYWYRQTLGQGPEFLTYFQNEAQLEKSRLLSDRFSAERPKGSFSTLEIQRTEQGDSAMYLCASSLAKRGGRETQYFGPGTRLLVL.

V gene TRBV10-3 combines with J gene TRBJ1-2; D remains unclear. The CDR3 covers 12 residues. V lost 9 bases and J lost 7, with 15 bases in between. CDR1 ENHRY and CDR2 SYGVKD come from the germline V gene. The CDR3 region has the DNA TGTGCCATACAAGATGGAGAAAGTGGCTACACCTTC. It yields the protein CAIQDGESGYTF.

The V call is TRBV23-1, the J call TRBJ2-4, with 9 bases lining up with TRBD2. TRBV23-1 is an ORF, with its function uncertain. Losses at the gene ends were 6 bases for V and 4 bases for J; bases not matched to a gene: 16. The CDR3 spans 18 residues. CDR3 nucleotide sequence: TGCGCCAGCAGCCCGCCCCTAAGGCGTAGCGGGGGAAAAAACATTCAGTACTTC. This gives the protein CASSPPLRRSGGKNIQYF.

This chain joins TRBV28 and TRBJ1-2; 8 positions match TRBD1. Germline CDR1 is MDHEN and CDR2 is SYDVKM. The V segment lost 6 bases and the J segment 8 bases; nucleotides outside the gene matches: 8. The CDR3 totals 13 residues. CDR3 sequence: CASRSDRGRGYTF. CDR3 nucleotide sequence: TGTGCCAGCAGATCTGACAGGGGTAGGGGCTACACCTTC.

The chain combines TRBV2 with TRBJ2-3; TRBD2 agrees at 7 bases. This CDR3 is built from 14 residues. The germline CDR1 and CDR2 sequences are SNHLY and FYNNEI. The V and J ends lost 1 base and 11 bases, in that order; junction bases with no gene match: 9. The DNA for the CDR3 is TGTGCCAGCAGTGAAGTTGGTTCCACGGGGGGGCAGTATTTT. It encodes CASSEVGSTGGQYF.

The V gene is TRBV10-2, the J gene TRBJ2-1, with TRBD2 as a possible D gene (6 bases). The CDR3 spans 15 residues. V was cut by 9 bases and J by 0 bases, with 15 bases left in between. The germline gives CDR1 WSHSY, CDR2 SAAADI. DNA for the CDR3: TGCGCCAGTGATCTGGGGAGGAGCTCCTACAATGAGCAGTTCTTC. This gives the protein CASDLGRSSYNEQFF.

The chain carries TRBV7-3 and TRBJ2-7; D is unclear. The V gene lost 4 bases and the J gene lost 0 bases, with 16 bases spanning the gap. The V gene's germline CDR1 is SGHTA and CDR2 FQGTGA. The CDR3 covers 16 residues. CDR3 sequence (DNA): TGTGCCAGCAGCTCCAGTAGCCCAAGTGGCTCCTACGAGCAGTACTTC. Protein: CASSSSSPSGSYEQYF.

The chain combines TRBV3-1 (or the pseudogene TRBV3-2) with TRBJ1-4, with D possibly matching TRBD1 (5 bases). This CDR3 has 17 amino acids. The germline V gene encodes CDR1 LGHDT and CDR2 YNNKEL (reference sequence). V was clipped by 4 bases and J by 3 bases, with 18 bases between them. The CDR3 bases are TGTGCCAGCAGCCCTGATTTGACGGGCAGGGCTAATGAAAAACTGTTTTTT. This gives the protein CASSPDLTGRANEKLFF.

V usage is TRBV6-5 and J usage is TRBJ2-5, with D possibly TRBD2 on 6 matching bases. This CDR3 contains 14 residues. Trimming removed 0 bases at V and 3 bases at J, with 8 bases between. Per germline, CDR1 MNHEY and CDR2 SVGAGI. The CDR3 sequence: CASSYSTSEETQYF. Here the CDR3 DNA reads TGTGCCAGCAGTTACTCGACTAGTGAAGAGACCCAGTACTTC.

V and J are TRBV5-1 and TRBJ1-2, with D unresolved. V was clipped by 3 bases and J by 0 bases, with 15 bases between them. The germline CDR1 and CDR2 sequences are SGHRS and YFSETQ. The CDR3 sequence is 16 residues long. The CDR3 sequence: CASSYRWETANYGYTF. CDR3 DNA: TGCGCCAGCAGCTACCGATGGGAGACGGCTAACTATGGCTACACCTTC.

Note on this clone: Other DNA sequences from this sample encode an identical CDR3 as well. V gene TRBV10-3 combines with J gene TRBJ1-1; no firm D call. Trimming left V 6 bases short and J 1 base short, with 9 bases between. The CDR3 has 13 amino acids. Germline CDR1 ENHRY, CDR2 SYGVKD. The CDR3 DNA follows: TGTGCCATCAGCCCGACGGGGAACACTGAAGCTTTCTTT. This encodes CAISPTGNTEAFF.

The chain uses TRBV29-1 and TRBJ1-1; 9 bases fit TRBD1. This CDR3 has 13 residues. CDR1 and CDR2 (germline): SQVTM, ANQGSEA. The junction had 7 bases not matched to a gene; V was cut back by 6 bases and J by 5 bases. As DNA, the CDR3 is TGCAGCGTCGACCGGGACAGGGTTACTGAAGCTTTCTTT. This gives the protein CSVDRDRVTEAFF.

The rearrangement uses TRBV5-5 and TRBJ1-5; 7 bases line up with TRBD1. CDR3 length equals 15 residues. The germline gives CDR1 SGHKS, CDR2 YYEKEE (reference sequence). The J segment lost 0 bases and the V segment lost 1 base, leaving 1 base of the junction unmatched. CDR3 in amino acids: CASSLQGDSNQPQHF. CDR3 nucleotide sequence: TGTGCCAGCAGCTTGCAGGGGGATAGCAATCAGCCCCAGCATTTT.

The chain uses TRBV14 and TRBJ1-1; weak D call: TRBD1 (6 bases). Between the trimmed V and J ends, which lost 3 bases and 3 bases, there was a span of 17 bases. There are 16 residues in the CDR3. Germline CDR1 reads SGHDN; CDR2 reads FVKESK. The CDR3 reads CASSHRGAGYYTEAFF. The CDR3, as DNA: TGTGCCAGCAGCCATCGGGGGGCAGGTTACTACACTGAAGCTTTCTTT. Supplemented by reference TRBV14 and TRBJ1-1, the full variable domain reads EAGVTQFPSHSVIEKGQTVTLRCDPISGHDNLYWYRRVMGKEIKFLLHFVKESKQDESGMPNNRFLAERTGGTYSTLKVQPAELEDSGVYFCASSHRGAGYYTEAFFGQGTRLTVV.

This chain joins TRBV15 and TRBJ2-7; 7 positions match TRBD1. The V and J ends lost 3 bases and 0 bases, in that order; junction bases with no gene match: 8. The CDR3 sequence is 16 residues long. Germline CDR1 reads LNHNV; CDR2 reads YYDKDF (reference sequence). The CDR3, as DNA: TGTGCCACCAGCAGGGATGGACAGGATCGCTCCTACGAGCAGTACTTC. Translating it yields CATSRDGQDRSYEQYF.

The chain joins TRBV9 to TRBJ2-5; 8 nucleotides match TRBD2. Losses at the gene ends were 4 bases for V and 2 bases for J; bases not matched to a gene: 10. Per germline, CDR1 SGDLS and CDR2 YYNGEE. This CDR3 has 16 residues. The CDR3 DNA follows: TGTGCCAGCAGCCCCTCGGGGGGGGTCGGGCAAGAGACCCAGTACTTC. This codes for CASSPSGGVGQETQYF.

This clone was found a few times. The chain employs TRBV5-1 and TRBJ2-2; D perhaps matches TRBD1 (5 bases). The ends were cut back, 7 bases at V and 0 bases at J, with 10 bases in the middle. Germline CDR1 reads SGHRS; CDR2 reads YFSETQ. This CDR3 spans 14 amino acids. In DNA, the CDR3 is TGCGCCAGCGGGGCAGGTACGAACACCGGGGAGCTGTTTTTT. Translation: CASGAGTNTGELFF.

The rearrangement uses TRBV9 and TRBJ2-3; 10 nucleotides line up with TRBD2. The CDR3 consists of 19 residues. Per germline, CDR1 SGDLS and CDR2 YYNGEE. J was trimmed by 2 bases and V by 0 bases; bases with no gene match: 12. Here the CDR3 DNA reads TGTGCCAGCAGCGTAGGGTTACTCGGGACTAGCGAGATCACAGATACGCAGTATTTT. Translated, it gives CASSVGLLGTSEITDTQYF.

Concerning this clone itself: One junction end disagrees with the germline gene, perhaps due to a read error. This sequence joins TRBV7-9 and TRBJ2-5, with 8 positions matching TRBD2. The CDR3 has 16 residues. CDR1 and CDR2 (germline): SEHNR, FQNEAQ (reference sequence). The CDR3 sequence: CASRYGGAGGQGTQYF. Written as DNA, the CDR3 is TGTGCCAGCAGATACGGGGGGGCTGGTGGACAAGGGACCCAGTACTTC.